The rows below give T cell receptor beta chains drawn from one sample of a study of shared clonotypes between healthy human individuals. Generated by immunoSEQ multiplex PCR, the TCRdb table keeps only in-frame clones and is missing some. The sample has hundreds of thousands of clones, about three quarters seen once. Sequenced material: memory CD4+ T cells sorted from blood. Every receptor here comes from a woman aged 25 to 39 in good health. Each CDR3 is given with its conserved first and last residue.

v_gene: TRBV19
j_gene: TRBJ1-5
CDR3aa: CASSMGGNQPQHF

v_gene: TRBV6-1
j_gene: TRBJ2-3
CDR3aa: CASRGGQYTDTQYF

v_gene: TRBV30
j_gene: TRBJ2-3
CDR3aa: CAWSADSSGSRQYF

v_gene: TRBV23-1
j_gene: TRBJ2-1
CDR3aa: CASSQPPLAGGWDEQFF

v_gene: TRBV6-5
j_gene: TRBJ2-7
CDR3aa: CASSETGQNYEQYF

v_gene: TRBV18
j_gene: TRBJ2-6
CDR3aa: CASSPESSGANVLTF

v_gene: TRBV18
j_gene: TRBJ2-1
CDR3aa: CASSSPGSVSYNEQFF

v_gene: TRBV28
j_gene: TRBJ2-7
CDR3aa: CASSLSGDQYF

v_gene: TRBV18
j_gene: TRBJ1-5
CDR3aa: CASSEMGQPQHF

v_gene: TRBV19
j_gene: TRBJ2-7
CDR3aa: CASSIRRAWTYEQYF

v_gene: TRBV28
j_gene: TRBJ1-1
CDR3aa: CASSLDRDEAFF

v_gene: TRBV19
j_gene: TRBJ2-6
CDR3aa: CASNGRISSGANVLTF

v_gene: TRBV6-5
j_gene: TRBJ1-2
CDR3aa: CASADRHYGYTF

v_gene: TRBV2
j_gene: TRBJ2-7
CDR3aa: CASRSLRLAGGSYEQYF

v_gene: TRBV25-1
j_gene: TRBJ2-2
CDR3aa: CASTGQGTGELFF

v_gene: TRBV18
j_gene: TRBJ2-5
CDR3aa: CASCSRVQETQYF